The 22 T cell receptor beta chains presented below share a single source sample, sequenced in a study of early T cells in non-severe SARS-CoV-2 infection. TCRdb re-called the 5' RACE reads through MiXCR, storing one row per CDR3 protein. This table holds over 60,000 distinct CDR3 sequences, roughly 10% found once. The sequenced sample was whole blood, obtained at baseline. The origin of the receptors is an adult who was a healthcare worker with PCR-confirmed SARS-CoV-2 infection or an uninfected control (not recorded which).

This chain connects TRBV14 to TRBJ2-7; weak D call: TRBD1 (5 bases). The CDR3 sequence is 15 residues long. CDR1 is SGHDN, CDR2 FVKESK, per germline. Trimming took off 3 bases at V and 1 base at J, with 13 bases between the two ends. This CDR3 reads CASSHRTHWSYEQYF. The CDR3, as DNA: TGTGCCAGCAGCCATCGGACACATTGGTCCTACGAGCAGTACTTC.

The rearrangement uses TRBV14 and TRBJ1-2, with a possible D match to TRBD1 (5 bases). Germline CDR1 SGHDN, CDR2 FVKESK. The V and J ends lost 4 bases and 4 bases respectively, with 16 bases between them. The CDR3 extends over 15 amino acids. The CDR3 protein is CASSPRTPKIYGYTF. The CDR3 region has the DNA TGTGCCAGCAGCCCTAGGACACCAAAAATCTATGGCTACACCTTC.

In this sample, this clonotype turned up a few times. The CDR3 DNA is TGTGCCAGCGACCCAGTGTCAGGTTCTCTCACCGGGGAGCTGTTTTTT. Amino acid sequence: CASDPVSGSLTGELFF. This rearrangement joins TRBV2 to TRBJ2-2, with D unresolved. The CDR3 length is 16 residues. Germline CDR1 and CDR2: SNHLY and FYNNEI. Trimming cost V 8 bases and J 4 bases, with 20 bases left between them.

The chain recombines TRBV7-6 with TRBJ1-5, with 8 bases lining up with TRBD1. This CDR3 is 17 amino acids long. Germline lookup yields CDR1 SGHVS and CDR2 FNYEAQ. The trim removed 8 bases at V and 0 bases at J, leaving 12 bases unmatched. The CDR3 loop is CASAARDRIYSNQPQHF. The DNA of the CDR3 is TGTGCCAGCGCTGCCCGGGACAGGATATATAGCAATCAGCCCCAGCATTTT.

This clonotype was counted between two and nine times. V and J are TRBV19 and TRBJ1-4; D gene ambiguous. CDR1 LNHDA and CDR2 SQIVND come from the germline V gene (reference sequence). Trimming removed 4 bases at V and 8 bases at J, with 17 bases between. The length of the CDR3 is 15 residues. CDR3 bases: TGTGCCAGTAGTACCGGACGTCAGTTTAGGGAAAAACTGTTTTTT. Translated: CASSTGRQFREKLFF.

The chain links TRBV12-3 or TRBV12-4 to TRBJ2-1, with 7 nucleotides matching TRBD1. Trimming took 9 bases from V and 4 from J; bases not matched to a gene: 9. The CDR3 has 14 amino acids. CDR3 in amino acids: CASKKGDRYNEQFF. The CDR3 region has the DNA TGTGCCAGTAAAAAAGGGGACAGATACAATGAGCAGTTCTTC.

This clonotype was observed a handful of times. V gene TRBV5-6 combines with J gene TRBJ2-7, with D possibly matching TRBD1 (5 bases). The CDR3 is 15 amino acids. Germline V gene sequence: CDR1 SGHDT, CDR2 YYEEEE. The V gene lost 1 base and the J gene lost 0 bases, with 11 bases spanning the gap. The CDR3 protein is CASSLYRTSSYEQYF. The CDR3 DNA follows: TGTGCCAGCAGCTTGTACAGGACGAGCTCCTACGAGCAGTACTTC.

V is TRBV29-1 and J is TRBJ1-3; D is unclear. Between the trimmed V and J ends, which lost 5 bases and 0 bases, there was a span of 14 bases. Germline assignment: CDR1 SQVTM and CDR2 ANQGSEA. The CDR3 runs to 15 residues. The CDR3 DNA is TGCAGCGTTTCCGCCTCCCGGGCCTCTGGAAACACCATATATTTT. It translates to CSVSASRASGNTIYF.

The rearrangement joins TRBV20-1 to TRBJ1-2; D not resolved. Germline CDR1 and CDR2: DFQATT and SNEGSKA (reference sequence). The CDR3 has 12 residues. V was clipped by 6 bases and J by 8 bases, with 16 bases between them. CDR3 DNA sequence: TGCAGTGCCGACCTGGGGAACGCGGGCTACACCTTC. Translation gives CSADLGNAGYTF.

The V call is TRBV7-8, the J call TRBJ2-7, with 8 bases aligning to TRBD1. V trimming: 5 bases; J trimming: 7 bases; junction bases outside the gene matches: 13. The CDR3 is made up of 15 amino acids. Germline V CDR1 and CDR2: SGHVS, FQNEAQ. The CDR3 nucleotides are TGTGCCAGCAGCCCCCAGGGCAGGGGGCCGGGGGAGCAGTACTTC. This encodes CASSPQGRGPGEQYF.

V is TRBV20-1 and J is TRBJ2-4, with D perhaps TRBD1 or TRBD2 (5 bases each). CDR1 and CDR2 (germline): DFQATT, SNEGSKA (reference sequence). The CDR3 is made up of 15 amino acids. V was shortened by 3 bases and J by 0 bases, with 12 bases between the two germline ends. CDR3 nucleotides: TGCAGTGCTAGCCCTGGGGACCGAGCCAAAAACATTCAGTACTTC. Protein: CSASPGDRAKNIQYF.

This clonotype occurred a few times. The chain combines TRBV2 with TRBJ1-2; a weak D match, TRBD1 (6 bases). The CDR3 is 16 residues long. V lost 0 bases to trimming and J lost 8 bases, with 19 bases between them. The V gene's germline CDR1 is SNHLY and CDR2 FYNNEI. CDR3 loop: CASSEAAPKQGGGYTF. CDR3 bases: TGTGCCAGCAGTGAAGCGGCCCCCAAACAGGGCGGCGGCTACACCTTC.

This rearrangement joins TRBV2 to TRBJ1-6; D remains ambiguous. The CDR3 loop spans 16 amino acids. Germline V gene data show CDR1 as SNHLY and CDR2 as FYNNEI. V lost 4 bases and J 0 bases, leaving 10 bases between the germline ends. The CDR3 DNA reads TGTGCCAGCAGTGTACGTACCAGCTCCTATAATTCACCCCTCCACTTT. The encoded protein is CASSVRTSSYNSPLHF.

V gene TRBV5-6 combines with J gene TRBJ2-3, with D hard to call. This CDR3 comprises 15 residues. The V gene's germline CDR1 is SGHDT and CDR2 YYEEEE. V lost 3 bases and J 2 bases, leaving 13 bases between the germline ends. CDR3 in amino acids: CASSSAVVSTDTQYF. DNA for the CDR3: TGTGCCAGCAGCTCGGCGGTAGTTTCCACAGATACGCAGTATTTT.

This clonotype was seen only a few times. A read error is possible here, since a much larger clone lies one base away. V and J are TRBV5-5 and TRBJ2-3; D not certain. The CDR3 covers 11 residues. Trimming cost V 2 bases and J 6 bases, with 4 bases left between them. Germline values: CDR1 SGHKS, CDR2 YYEKEE (reference sequence). Here the CDR3 reads CASSLVDTQYF. In DNA form, the CDR3 reads TGTGCCAGCAGCTTAGTGGATACGCAGTATTTT.

This clonotype was seen a handful of times. The CDR3 loop is CASNFPWGINQPQHF. The DNA for the CDR3 is TGTGCCAGCAACTTCCCCTGGGGTATCAATCAGCCCCAGCATTTT. The V gene is TRBV21-1, the J gene TRBJ1-5; TRBD1 is taken as the D call from the table, unchecked against the DNA. TRBV21-1 is reported as a pseudogene. CDR3 size: 15 residues.

The sample holds many counts of this clonotype. In nucleotides, the CDR3 is TGTGCCAGCAGCGTCGCAGGCGGGGACACCGGGGAGCTGTTTTTT. It specifies CASSVAGGDTGELFF. This rearrangement joins TRBV7-3 to TRBJ2-2; a possible D gene is TRBD2 (6 bases). CDR1 is SGHTA, CDR2 FQGTGA, per germline. V gave up 5 bases and J gave up 3 bases, with 13 bases separating them. The CDR3 totals 15 residues.

This clonotype appeared a few times. This chain connects TRBV15 to TRBJ2-6; 10 positions agree with TRBD1. CDR3 size: 18 residues. V lost 8 bases to trimming and J lost 2 bases; unmatched junction nucleotides: 12. CDR1 is LNHNV and CDR2 is YYDKDF in the germline V gene (reference sequence). DNA of the CDR3: TGTGCCACCCGACATTACGACAGGGGGCGGACTGGGGCCAACGTCCTGACTTTC. Translation gives CATRHYDRGRTGANVLTF.

This clonotype was counted a few times. The chain combines TRBV9 with TRBJ1-1; D perhaps matches TRBD1 (5 bases). CDR1 SGDLS and CDR2 YYNGEE come from the germline V gene. The CDR3 is made up of 15 amino acids. V was trimmed by 0 bases and J by 1 base, leaving 10 bases between them. CDR3 region: CASSVVGGGNTEAFF. For the CDR3, the DNA is TGTGCCAGCAGCGTAGTTGGGGGAGGGAACACTGAAGCTTTCTTT.

The V and J genes are TRBV20-1 and TRBJ1-1, with 10 bases that match TRBD1. The CDR3 contains 16 residues. V was pared by 6 bases and J by 0 bases, with 10 bases of the junction left unmatched. The germline V gene has CDR1 DFQATT and CDR2 SNEGSKA (reference sequence). The CDR3 nucleotides read TGCAGTGCCCCGACAGGGGGCGCGGGGATGAACACTGAAGCTTTCTTT. Encoded protein: CSAPTGGAGMNTEAFF.

In this sample, this clonotype turned up a few times. The chain couples TRBV6-5 to TRBJ2-1; 10 nucleotides match TRBD2. CDR3 length equals 16 residues. Trimming took 5 bases from V and 8 from J; bases not matched to a gene: 12. Germline V gives CDR1 MNHEY, CDR2 SVGAGI. The CDR3 nucleotides are TGTGCCAGCAGTACCATCACTAGCGGGGTCAAATATGAGCAGTTCTTC. Its protein is CASSTITSGVKYEQFF.

There are a few counts of this clonotype. V and J are TRBV21-1 and TRBJ2-7; the DNA was not compared with TRBD1, the D call given in the table. TRBV21-1 is labeled a pseudogene. The CDR3 has 14 residues. CDR3 amino acids: CASSKGQGGHEQYF. CDR3 in DNA: TGTGCCAGCAGCAAGGGCCAAGGGGGCCACGAGCAGTACTTC.